These 20 T cell receptor beta chains were all obtained from the same sample, sequenced in a study of blood T cells in healthy people across ages. A second PCR, run for about 7 to 11 cycles, used a sample-barcoded 5' primer plus a J-beta primer mix. One entry per CDR3 protein, called by TCRdb with MiXCR from the 5' RACE reads. Among 600,000 to 800,000 distinct CDR3 sequences, 45% to 60% were seen once, and the ten largest hold less than 15%. Sequencing used blood. These receptors were obtained from an elderly woman in good health.

This clonotype was observed many times. The gene calls are TRBV3-1 and TRBJ2-5, with D unclear. Trimming removed 4 bases from V and 1 base from J, with 10 bases in between. This CDR3 region has 14 residues. Germline V gene data show CDR1 as LGHDT and CDR2 as YNNKEL (reference sequence). CDR3 DNA sequence: TGTGCCAGCAGCCCCAGCATAGCCCAAGAGACCCAGTACTTC. It translates to CASSPSIAQETQYF.

This clonotype came up a few times. This chain connects TRBV6-6 to TRBJ1-6; perhaps TRBD1 as D (5 bases). The CDR3 is 17 residues long. CDR1 and CDR2 from the germline V gene are MNHNY and SVGAGI (reference sequence). V lost 8 bases, J lost 0 bases, and 17 bases lay in between. The CDR3 nucleotides read TGTGCCAGCGGGGGGGGGACCCGAAGCTCCTATAATTCACCCCTCCACTTT. This gives the protein CASGGGTRSSYNSPLHF.

V usage is TRBV6-2 or TRBV6-3 and J usage is TRBJ1-5; TRBD1 might be the D (6 bases). Germline V lookup: CDR1 MNHEY, CDR2 SVGEGT. Trimming left V 2 bases short and J 7 bases short, with 18 bases between. CDR3 length: 16 amino acids. The DNA of the CDR3 is TGTGCCAGCAGTTACAGGGCAGGGGCCTTGCGGCAGCCCCAGCATTTT. Translation: CASSYRAGALRQPQHF.

This clonotype was detected only a few times. At one end, the junction sequence differs from germline, possibly due to a read error. The chain recombines TRBV11-2 with TRBJ2-1; D remains unclear. Germline CDR1 is SGHAT and CDR2 is FQNNGV. The CDR3 has 13 amino acids. CDR3 region: CVSSYGYPGEQFF. Written as DNA, the CDR3 is TGTGTCAGCAGCTATGGCTACCCGGGCGAGCAGTTCTTC.

The chain uses TRBV9 and TRBJ2-2; D remains ambiguous. Germline-derived CDR1 and CDR2 are SGDLS and YYNGEE. The CDR3 has 16 residues. V was pared by 6 bases and J by 4 bases, with 19 bases between. In nucleotides, the CDR3 is TGTGCCAGCACCCCAATCAGAAACGGTATCACCGGGGAGCTGTTTTTT. It yields the protein CASTPIRNGITGELFF.

About this clonotype itself: A much larger clone differs from this one at a single base, so this may be a read error. CDR3 region: CASSLAPDLTYGCTF. Here the CDR3 DNA reads TGCGCCAGCAGCTTGGCCCCAGATTTAACCTATGGCTGCACCTTC. V usage is TRBV5-1 and J usage is TRBJ1-2; D remains unclear. Germline V CDR1 and CDR2: SGHRS, YFSETQ. This CDR3 spans 15 amino acids.

The chain employs TRBV6-2 or TRBV6-3 and TRBJ2-5; D call uncertain. The V end was cut by 10 bases, the J end by 2 bases, with 14 bases between. Germline assignment: CDR1 MNHEY and CDR2 SVGEGT. There are 13 residues in the CDR3. CDR3 region: CATRWVKQETQYF. CDR3 sequence (DNA): TGTGCCACGCGATGGGTAAAACAAGAGACCCAGTACTTC.

Of note for this clonotype: This may come from a read error, since a much larger clone is one base off. The chain joins TRBV5-1 to TRBJ2-6; no definite D call. The germline V gene encodes CDR1 SGHRS and CDR2 YFSETQ. Trimming stripped 6 bases from V and 0 bases from J, with 7 bases between. The CDR3 contains 14 residues. The DNA of the CDR3 is TGCGCCAGCAAAGGAAGCTCTGGGGCCAACGTCCTGACTTTC. Residues: CASKGSSGANVLTF.

A word on this clonotype: A clone one base away is much larger, so this may be a read error. The V call is TRBV14, the J call TRBJ2-7, with D possibly matching TRBD2 (6 bases). The germline gives CDR1 SGHDN, CDR2 FVKESK. Trimming stripped 3 bases from V and 7 bases from J, with 19 bases between. CDR3 size: 15 residues. CDR3 sequence: CASSQSMGLINEQYF. The CDR3 region has the DNA TGTGCCAGCAGCCAGAGCATGGGACTCATCAATGAGCAGTACTTC.

This clonotype showed up just once. The genes are TRBV3-1 and TRBJ1-2, with TRBD1 identical over 7 bases. V was pared by 3 bases and J by 1 base, with 11 bases of the junction left unmatched. CDR1 is LGHDT, CDR2 YNNKEL, per germline (reference sequence). This CDR3 has 17 amino acids. This CDR3 reads CASSQDQDRANNYGYTF. The CDR3 bases are TGTGCCAGCAGCCAGGATCAAGACAGGGCTAATAACTATGGCTACACCTTC.

CDR3 DNA sequence: TGTGCCAGCAGCGTAAAGGATATAGCACGTGAGGAGACCCAGTACTTC. It codes for CASSVKDIAREETQYF. This sequence joins TRBV9 and TRBJ2-7; no definite D call. Near its end, the DNA agrees better with TRBJ2-5, so the J call may be wrong. Germline-derived CDR1 and CDR2 are SGDLS and YYNGEE. CDR3 length equals 16 residues.

Remarks on this clonotype: The junction differs from germline at one of its ends, possibly a read error. The rearrangement joins TRBV7-9 to TRBJ2-1; D call uncertain. The CDR3 length is 17 residues. Germline values: CDR1 SEHNR, CDR2 FQNEAQ (reference sequence). The CDR3 loop is CANSRPALGQLRDGQFF. As DNA, the CDR3 is TGTGCCAACAGCCGCCCAGCCTTAGGGCAGCTTAGGGATGGGCAGTTCTTC. The full variable domain, rest sourced from reference TRBV7-9 and TRBJ2-1, is DTGVSQNPRHKITKRGQNVTFRCDPISEHNRLYWYRQTLGQGPEFLTYFQNEAQLEKSRLLSDRFSAERPKGSFSTLEIQRTEQGDSAMYLCANSRPALGQLRDGQFFGPGTRLTVL.

The count of this clonotype is one. This chain links TRBV4-1 with TRBJ2-7; tentatively, D is TRBD2 (5 bases). The end of the DNA aligns better with TRBJ2-5, so the J call may be wrong. Germline-derived CDR1 and CDR2 are MGHRA and YSYEKL. The length of the CDR3 is 14 residues. This CDR3 is CASSQDPGRETQYF. The CDR3 region has the DNA TGCGCCAGCAGCCAAGATCCGGGAAGAGAGACCCAGTACTTC.

This clonotype was seen ten or more times. V is TRBV20-1 and J is TRBJ2-5, with TRBD2 matching 8 bases. Germline V gives CDR1 DFQATT, CDR2 SNEGSKA (reference sequence). This CDR3 has 11 residues. Trimming took 6 bases from V and 9 from J; bases not matched to a gene: 6. The CDR3 DNA reads as TGCAGTGCGGGACTAGTGTTGGCCCAGTACTTC. This sequence encodes CSAGLVLAQYF.

V gene TRBV7-3 combines with J gene TRBJ2-2; 11 positions match TRBD2. The CDR3 sequence is 18 residues long. The V gene end was trimmed by 4 bases and the J gene end by 4 bases; junction bases not matched to a gene: 11. Germline values: CDR1 SGHTA, CDR2 FQGTGA. The CDR3 nucleotides read TGTGCCAGCAGCTCGACTAGCGGGATTTCCCCGGGCACCGGGGAGCTGTTTTTT. It encodes CASSSTSGISPGTGELFF. Variable domain in full (rest from reference TRBV7-3 and TRBJ2-2): GAGVSQTPSNKVTEKGKYVELRCDPISGHTALYWYRQSLGQGPEFLIYFQGTGAADDSGLPNDRFFAVRPEGSVSTLKIQRTERGDSAVYLCASSSTSGISPGTGELFFGEGSRLTVL.

This clonotype is a singleton in its sample. The chain uses TRBV5-1 and TRBJ2-2; D unclear. This CDR3 region has 15 residues. CDR1 is SGHRS and CDR2 is YFSETQ in the germline V gene. Deletions cut 0 bases from V and 1 base from J, with 7 bases between. CDR3 residues: CASSLGFGNTGELFF. The CDR3 DNA sequence: TGCGCCAGCAGCTTGGGGTTCGGGAACACCGGGGAGCTGTTTTTT. Together with reference TRBV5-1 and TRBJ2-2, the CDR3 gives the full variable domain: KAGVTQTPRYLIKTRGQQVTLSCSPISGHRSVSWYQQTPGQGLQFLFEYFSETQRNKGNFPGRFSGRQFSNSRSEMNVSTLELGDSALYLCASSLGFGNTGELFFGEGSRLTVL.

This clonotype has at least ten counts. V gene TRBV20-1 combines with J gene TRBJ2-7, with a possible D match to TRBD2 (6 bases). Germline CDR1 is DFQATT and CDR2 is SNEGSKA (reference sequence). Trimming pared 3 bases from V and 5 bases from J, leaving 11 bases between. The CDR3 runs to 12 residues. CDR3 loop: CSASNPGDEQYF. The CDR3 nucleotides are TGCAGTGCTAGTAATCCGGGAGACGAGCAGTACTTC.

This clonotype was found a few times. The chain has TRBV29-1 and TRBJ1-1; 9 bases match TRBD1. The CDR3 sequence is 13 residues long. CDR1 and CDR2 from the germline V gene are SQVTM and ANQGSEA. Germline trimming cut 7 bases from V and 9 bases from J; bases unmatched to any gene: 12. The CDR3 protein is CSARGQGNTKAFF. DNA for the CDR3: TGCAGCGCCCGCGGACAGGGGAACACAAAAGCTTTCTTT.

This clonotype was detected many times. The chain joins TRBV7-9 to TRBJ2-1, with D maybe TRBD2 (6 bases). CDR1 and CDR2 (germline): SEHNR, FQNEAQ (reference sequence). Deletions cut 5 bases from V and 10 bases from J, with 18 bases between. This CDR3 is built from 14 residues. The CDR3 is CASSPRELLREQFF. The CDR3 nucleotides are TGTGCCAGCAGCCCTCGGGAGCTCCTTCGAGAGCAGTTCTTC.

The chain combines TRBV12-3 or TRBV12-4 with TRBJ1-3; a possible D gene is TRBD1 (6 bases). V gave up 6 bases and J gave up 4 bases, with 16 bases separating them. CDR3 size: 15 residues. The CDR3 here is CASRRLSGDGNTIYF. The CDR3 coding sequence is TGTGCCAGCAGACGTCTCTCAGGGGACGGAAACACCATATATTTT.